This T cell receptor beta chain derives from a study of OX40 agonist ivuxolimab in advanced cancers. TCRdb's copy holds only in-frame clones and misses some; the assay was immunoSEQ multiplex PCR. The sample holds roughly 49,000 clones, roughly four fifths seen once. Germline assignment: CDR1 MDHEN and CDR2 SYDVKM. This CDR3 has 10 residues. V was shortened by 9 bases and J by 1 base, with 1 base between the two germline ends. The V gene is TRBV28, the J gene TRBJ2-1; unclear D gene. This clonotype was obtained from an adult with an advanced solid tumor such as melanoma, head and neck, liver or kidney cancer. This sample comprised CD4+ or CD8+ T cells sorted from blood, obtained in a trial of the OX40 agonist ivuxolimab. CDR3 sequence (DNA): TGTGCCAGTTCCTACAATGAGCAGTTCTTC. Encoded protein: CASSYNEQFF. Variable domain in full (rest from reference TRBV28 and TRBJ2-1): DVKVTQSSRYLVKRTGEKVFLECVQDMDHENMFWYRQDPGLGLRLIYFSYDVKMKEKGDIPEGYSVSREKKERFSLILESASTNQTSMYLCASSYNEQFFGPGTRLTVL.